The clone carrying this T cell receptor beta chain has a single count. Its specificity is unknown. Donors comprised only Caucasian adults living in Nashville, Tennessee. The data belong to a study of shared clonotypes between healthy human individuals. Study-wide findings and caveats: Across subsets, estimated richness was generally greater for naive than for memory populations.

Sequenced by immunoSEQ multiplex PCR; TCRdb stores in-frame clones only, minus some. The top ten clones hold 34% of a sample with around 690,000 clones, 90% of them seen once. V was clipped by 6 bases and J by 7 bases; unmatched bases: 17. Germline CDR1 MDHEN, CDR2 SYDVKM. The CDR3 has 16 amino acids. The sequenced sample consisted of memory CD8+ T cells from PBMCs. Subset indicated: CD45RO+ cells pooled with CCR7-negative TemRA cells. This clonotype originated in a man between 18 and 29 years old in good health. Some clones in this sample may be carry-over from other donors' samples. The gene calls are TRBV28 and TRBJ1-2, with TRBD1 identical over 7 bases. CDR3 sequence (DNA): TGTGCCAGCAGCTCATTTACCCAGGGACAGACCCTTGGCTACACCTTC. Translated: CASSSFTQGQTLGYTF.